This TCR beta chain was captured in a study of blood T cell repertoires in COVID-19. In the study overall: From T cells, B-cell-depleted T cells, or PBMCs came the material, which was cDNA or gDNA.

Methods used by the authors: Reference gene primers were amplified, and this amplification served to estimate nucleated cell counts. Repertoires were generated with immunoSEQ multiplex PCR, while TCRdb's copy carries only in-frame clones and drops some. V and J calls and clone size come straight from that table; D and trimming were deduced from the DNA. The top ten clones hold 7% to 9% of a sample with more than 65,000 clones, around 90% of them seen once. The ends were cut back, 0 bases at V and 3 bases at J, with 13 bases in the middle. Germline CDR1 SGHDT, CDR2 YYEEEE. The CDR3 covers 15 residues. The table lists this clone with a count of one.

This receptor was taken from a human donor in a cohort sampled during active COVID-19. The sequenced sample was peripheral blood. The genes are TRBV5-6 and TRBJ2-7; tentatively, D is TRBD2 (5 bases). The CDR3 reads CASSLARGLFYEQYF. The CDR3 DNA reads TGTGCCAGCAGCTTGGCTCGAGGGCTTTTCTACGAGCAGTACTTC.